The TCR beta chain described here comes from a study of T cells in Graves' hyperthyroidism and ophthalmopathy. RNA transcripts gave rise to amplified TCR beta CDR3 regions. Using the HTBI primer set, a first-round RT-PCR was run on the TCR CDR3. TCRdb passed the multiplex PCR reads through MiXCR, listing each CDR3 protein once. This table holds 540,000 or so distinct CDR3 sequences, 15% to 17% found once. This clonotype has only a few counts. At one end, the junction sequence differs from germline, possibly due to a read error. CDR3 length equals 14 residues. The germline V gene encodes CDR1 SGHTA and CDR2 FQGTGA.

The sequence came from a woman in her 30s with Graves' hyperthyroidism. The V gene is TRBV7-3, the J gene TRBJ2-3, with D perhaps matching TRBD1 (6 bases). The sequenced sample was blood. CDR3 bases: TGTGCCAACAGCCAAACAGGGTCCCTAGATACGCAGTATTTT. Encoded protein: CANSQTGSLDTQYF.